These 2 T cell receptor beta chains share one sample of origin, sequenced in a study of control samples from healthy donors and cancer patients. The repertoire was sequenced with immunoSEQ multiplex PCR; TCRdb's copy has only in-frame clones and lacks some. This table has approximately 70,000 clones, 75% to 85% appearing once. Sequencing used blood. The source is a man in his sixties in good health.

This clone is a singleton in its sample. The chain has TRBV7-2 and TRBJ2-7; 12 positions agree with TRBD2. Germline V lookup: CDR1 SGHTA, CDR2 FQGNSA. The CDR3 is 15 amino acids. V shed 2 bases and J 5 bases; nucleotides not matched to a gene: 4. CDR3 DNA: TGTGCCAGCAGCTTAACTAGCGGGAGGAACCACGAGCAGTACTTC. It codes for CASSLTSGRNHEQYF.

J is TRBJ1-4 and V is TRBV6-5, with D unclear. With 6 bases removed from V and 5 bases from J, the gap between germline ends came to 16 bases. Germline V CDR1 and CDR2: MNHEY, SVGAGI. This CDR3 contains 15 residues. CDR3 protein: CASRPRLGLNEKLFF. CDR3 DNA sequence: TGTGCCAGCAGACCCCGCTTGGGGTTAAATGAAAAACTGTTTTTT.